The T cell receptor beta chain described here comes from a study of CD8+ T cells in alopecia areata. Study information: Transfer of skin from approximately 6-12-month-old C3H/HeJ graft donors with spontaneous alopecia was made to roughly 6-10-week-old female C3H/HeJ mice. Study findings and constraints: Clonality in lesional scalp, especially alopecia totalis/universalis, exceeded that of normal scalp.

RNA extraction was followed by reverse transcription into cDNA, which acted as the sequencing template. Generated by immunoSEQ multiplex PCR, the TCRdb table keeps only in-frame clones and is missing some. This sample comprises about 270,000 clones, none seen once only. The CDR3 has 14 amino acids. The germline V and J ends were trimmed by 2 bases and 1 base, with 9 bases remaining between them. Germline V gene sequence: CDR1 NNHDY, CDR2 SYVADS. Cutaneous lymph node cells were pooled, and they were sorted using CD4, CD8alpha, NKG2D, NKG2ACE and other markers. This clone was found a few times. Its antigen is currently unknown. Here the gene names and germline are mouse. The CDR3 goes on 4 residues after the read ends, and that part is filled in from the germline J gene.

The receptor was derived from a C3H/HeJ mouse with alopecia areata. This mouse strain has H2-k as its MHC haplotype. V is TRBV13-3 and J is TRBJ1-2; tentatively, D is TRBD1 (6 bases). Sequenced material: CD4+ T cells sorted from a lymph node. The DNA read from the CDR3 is TGTGCCAGCAGTGAGGGGGACAAAAACTCC. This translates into CASSEGDKNS. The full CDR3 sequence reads CASSEGDKNSDYTF.